Listed below are T cell receptor beta chains from one sample, sequenced in a study of untreated major depressive disorder. The table came from immunoSEQ multiplex PCR; TCRdb's copy has only in-frame clones and leaves some out. In the table there are about 20,000 clones, about 92% of which are singletons. Specimen: CD4+ T cells from PBMCs. The receptors here all came from a woman aged 40-49 years with major depressive disorder. The CDR3 runs from the conserved cysteine through the conserved F or W. D genes are given only for firm matches. Not every row has a clone size; where given, it reads once, few, many or a size class.

j_call: TRBJ1-2
v_call: TRBV19
clone_size: -
d_call: TRBD1
cdr3_aa: CASSPTGVDYGYTF
cdr3_nt: TGTGCCAGTAGTCCGACAGGGGTTGACTATGGCTACACCTTC

j_call: TRBJ2-1
v_call: TRBV27
clone_size: -
d_call: -
cdr3_aa: CASSPRTGSYNEQFF
cdr3_nt: TGTGCCAGCAGTCCGCGAACAGGTAGCTACAATGAGCAGTTCTTC

j_call: TRBJ1-1
v_call: TRBV7-3
clone_size: -
d_call: -
cdr3_aa: CASSLMPWDESEAFF
cdr3_nt: TGTGCCAGCAGCTTAATGCCTTGGGATGAGAGTGAAGCTTTCTTT

j_call: TRBJ1-5
v_call: TRBV7-9
clone_size: -
d_call: -
cdr3_aa: CASSLQGPDQPQHF
cdr3_nt: TGTGCCAGCAGCTTACAAGGGCCTGATCAGCCCCAGCATTTT

j_call: TRBJ1-5
v_call: TRBV7-2
clone_size: -
d_call: TRBD1
cdr3_aa: CASSPGAGGGQPQHF
cdr3_nt: TGTGCCAGCAGCCCCGGCGCAGGGGGCGGGCAGCCCCAGCATTTT

j_call: TRBJ2-1
v_call: TRBV5-4
clone_size: -
d_call: TRBD1
cdr3_aa: CASSFSGQGNEQFF
cdr3_nt: TGTGCCAGCAGCTTTTCGGGACAGGGAAATGAGCAGTTCTTC

j_call: TRBJ1-2
v_call: TRBV12-5
clone_size: -
d_call: -
cdr3_aa: CASGLETRYGYTF
cdr3_nt: TGTGCTAGTGGTTTGGAGACACGGTATGGCTACACCTTC

j_call: TRBJ2-2
v_call: TRBV7-9
clone_size: -
d_call: -
cdr3_aa: CASSLDLRSGELFF
cdr3_nt: TGTGCCAGCAGCTTAGACCTGAGGTCCGGGGAGCTGTTTTTT

j_call: TRBJ2-7
v_call: TRBV6-5
clone_size: once
d_call: -
cdr3_aa: CASSSTNYEQYF
cdr3_nt: TGTGCCAGCAGTTCTACTAACTACGAGCAGTACTTC

j_call: TRBJ2-5
v_call: TRBV5-4
clone_size: -
d_call: -
cdr3_aa: CASSLGRETQYF
cdr3_nt: TGTGCCAGCAGCTTAGGCCGAGAGACCCAGTACTTC

j_call: TRBJ2-7
v_call: TRBV19
clone_size: -
d_call: TRBD1
cdr3_aa: CASSMGRGSRPEQYF
cdr3_nt: TGTGCCAGTAGTATGGGCAGGGGGAGCCGCCCGGAGCAGTACTTC

j_call: TRBJ1-6
v_call: TRBV11-2
clone_size: -
d_call: -
cdr3_aa: CASSLERGTPLHF
cdr3_nt: TGTGCCAGCAGCTTGGAACGGGGGACACCCCTCCACTTT

j_call: TRBJ2-3
v_call: TRBV6-1
clone_size: -
d_call: TRBD2
cdr3_aa: CASHRGGGGAHTQYF
cdr3_nt: TGTGCCAGCCACCGCGGCGGCGGGGGGGCACATACGCAGTATTTT

j_call: TRBJ1-3
v_call: TRBV7-8
clone_size: -
d_call: -
cdr3_aa: CASSHGILGADSGNTIYF
cdr3_nt: TGTGCCAGCAGCCACGGAATATTGGGAGCCGACTCTGGAAACACCATATATTTT

j_call: TRBJ2-5
v_call: TRBV15
clone_size: -
d_call: -
cdr3_aa: CATSTTQETQYF
cdr3_nt: TGTGCCACCAGCACAACCCAAGAGACCCAGTACTTC

j_call: TRBJ1-5
v_call: TRBV18
clone_size: once
d_call: -
cdr3_aa: CASSPTSESNQPQHF
cdr3_nt: TGTGCCAGCTCACCAACTTCAGAGAGCAATCAGCCCCAGCATTTT

j_call: TRBJ2-1
v_call: TRBV7-3
clone_size: -
d_call: TRBD2
cdr3_aa: CASSPVAGGWHEQFF
cdr3_nt: TGTGCCAGCAGCCCCGTGGCGGGGGGCTGGCATGAGCAGTTCTTC

j_call: TRBJ2-7
v_call: TRBV5-6
clone_size: -
d_call: -
cdr3_aa: CASSHTGPGSGAVYEQYF
cdr3_nt: TGTGCCAGCAGCCATACTGGACCGGGATCAGGGGCTGTCTACGAGCAGTACTTC

j_call: TRBJ1-1
v_call: TRBV30
clone_size: few
d_call: -
cdr3_aa: CAWSVGSRTEAFF
cdr3_nt: TGTGCCTGGAGTGTAGGGTCCCGAACTGAAGCTTTCTTT

j_call: TRBJ1-1
v_call: TRBV29-1
clone_size: -
d_call: -
cdr3_aa: CSAGQGLGTEAFF
cdr3_nt: TGCAGCGCTGGGCAGGGGTTGGGCACTGAAGCTTTCTTT

j_call: TRBJ2-5
v_call: TRBV7-2
clone_size: -
d_call: -
cdr3_aa: CASSLVKTQYF
cdr3_nt: TGTGCCAGCAGCTTAGTAAAGACCCAGTACTTC

j_call: TRBJ1-1
v_call: TRBV5-1
clone_size: -
d_call: -
cdr3_aa: CASSHPEAGVNTEAFF
cdr3_nt: TGCGCCAGCAGCCATCCAGAGGCAGGGGTGAACACTGAAGCTTTCTTT

j_call: TRBJ2-1
v_call: TRBV5-1
clone_size: -
d_call: TRBD2
cdr3_aa: CASSLAGVAGAPIEQFF
cdr3_nt: TGCGCCAGCAGCTTGGCCGGGGTAGCGGGAGCTCCAATTGAGCAGTTCTTC

j_call: TRBJ2-1
v_call: TRBV11-3
clone_size: -
d_call: -
cdr3_aa: CASSLIGGVHNEQFF
cdr3_nt: TGTGCCAGCAGCTTAATTGGTGGGGTCCACAATGAGCAGTTCTTC

j_call: TRBJ1-2
v_call: TRBV5-8
clone_size: -
d_call: -
cdr3_aa: CASRALAGGYTF
cdr3_nt: TGTGCCAGCAGGGCGTTGGCGGGAGGCTACACCTTC

j_call: TRBJ2-2
v_call: TRBV6-1
clone_size: -
d_call: -
cdr3_aa: CASSEAGNGELFF
cdr3_nt: TGTGCCAGCAGTGAAGCGGGGAACGGGGAGCTGTTTTTT

j_call: TRBJ1-2
v_call: TRBV6-5
clone_size: -
d_call: TRBD1
cdr3_aa: CASSNPGQGAYGYTF
cdr3_nt: TGTGCCAGCAGTAATCCGGGACAGGGTGCCTATGGCTACACCTTC

j_call: TRBJ2-2
v_call: TRBV30
clone_size: -
d_call: -
cdr3_aa: CAWSKQGNTGELFF
cdr3_nt: TGTGCCTGGAGTAAACAGGGTAACACCGGGGAGCTGTTTTTT